Sequencing of this T cell receptor beta chain was carried out in a study of T-cell reconstitution after alpha-beta-depleted transplantation in children. Study outcomes and limitations: Reported findings indicate that, about two months after transplant, alpha-beta T cells came from several hundred expanded clones, which were derived from non-depleted graft cells. For some patients, TCRbeta diversity was high at day 60 because of recipient T cells and thymic progenitors that survived. T-cell counts and diversity were attributed mostly to newly produced T cells one year after transplant.

This CDR3 is built from 16 residues. This clonotype was seen more than once but under ten times. The antigen is undetermined. Unique molecular identifiers were used to barcode this TCRbeta library. TCRdb independently ran MiXCR on the PCR reads; one entry per CDR3 protein. Seen here are almost 600,000 distinct CDR3 sequences, 27% observed once, and the top ten hold under 45%. This TCR was recovered from a boy younger than two with Wiskott-Aldrich syndrome, due to receive a stem cell transplant. The chain is built from TRBV21-1 and TRBJ1-2. TRBV21-1 is an annotated pseudogene. The sample here was PBMCs, taken before TCRalphabeta/CD19-depleted stem cell transplant. The CDR3 DNA follows: TGTGCCAGCAGCAAAAGAGGACCAGGTCGGTCGTATGGCTACACCTTC. Protein sequence: CASSKRGPGRSYGYTF.